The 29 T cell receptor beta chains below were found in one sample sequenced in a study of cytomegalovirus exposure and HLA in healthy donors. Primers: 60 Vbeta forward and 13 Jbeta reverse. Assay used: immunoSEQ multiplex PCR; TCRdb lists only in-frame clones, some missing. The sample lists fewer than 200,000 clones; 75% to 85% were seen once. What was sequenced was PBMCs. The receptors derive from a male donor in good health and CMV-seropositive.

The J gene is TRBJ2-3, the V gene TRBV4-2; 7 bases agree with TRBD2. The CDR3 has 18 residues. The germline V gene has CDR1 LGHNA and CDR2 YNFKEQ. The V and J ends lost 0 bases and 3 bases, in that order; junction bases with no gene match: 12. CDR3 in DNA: TGTGCCAGCAGCCAAGAGGGTCCACTAGCGCTAGGGACAGATACGCAGTATTTT. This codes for CASSQEGPLALGTDTQYF.

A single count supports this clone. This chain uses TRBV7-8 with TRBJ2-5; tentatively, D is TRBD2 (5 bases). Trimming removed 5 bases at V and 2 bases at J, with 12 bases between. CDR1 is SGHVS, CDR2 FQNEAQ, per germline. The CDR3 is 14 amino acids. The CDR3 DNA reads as TGTGCCAGCAGCCCAGAGCGGAAACAAGAGACCCAGTACTTC. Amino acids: CASSPERKQETQYF.

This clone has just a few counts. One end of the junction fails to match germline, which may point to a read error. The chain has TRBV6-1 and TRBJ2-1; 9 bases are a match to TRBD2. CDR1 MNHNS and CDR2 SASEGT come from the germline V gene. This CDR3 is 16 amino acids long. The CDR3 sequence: CAISDPGTSYDNEQFF. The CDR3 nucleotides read TGTGCCATCAGTGACCCGGGGACTAGCTATGACAATGAGCAGTTCTTC.

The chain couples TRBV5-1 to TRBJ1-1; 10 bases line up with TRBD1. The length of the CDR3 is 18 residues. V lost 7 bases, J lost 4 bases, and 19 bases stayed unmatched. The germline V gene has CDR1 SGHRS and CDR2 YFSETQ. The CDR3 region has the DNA TGCGCCAGCTCGCCCCGGGACAGGGGAGCCGGAGACGGCACTGAAGCTTTCTTT. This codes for CASSPRDRGAGDGTEAFF.

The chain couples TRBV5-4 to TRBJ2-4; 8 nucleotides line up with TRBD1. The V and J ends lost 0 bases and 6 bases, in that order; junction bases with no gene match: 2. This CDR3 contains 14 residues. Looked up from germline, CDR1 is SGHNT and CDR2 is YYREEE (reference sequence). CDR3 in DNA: TGTGCCAGCAGCTTGGCCGACAGGGGAAACATTCAGTACTTC. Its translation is CASSLADRGNIQYF.

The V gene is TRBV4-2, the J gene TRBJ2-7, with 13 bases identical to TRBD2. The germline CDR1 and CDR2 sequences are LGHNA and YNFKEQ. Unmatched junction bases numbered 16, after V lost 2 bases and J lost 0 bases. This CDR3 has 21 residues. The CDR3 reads CASSQPGLPRLAGGASYEQYF. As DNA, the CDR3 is TGTGCCAGCAGCCAACCGGGCCTCCCCCGACTAGCGGGGGGTGCCTCCTACGAGCAGTACTTC.

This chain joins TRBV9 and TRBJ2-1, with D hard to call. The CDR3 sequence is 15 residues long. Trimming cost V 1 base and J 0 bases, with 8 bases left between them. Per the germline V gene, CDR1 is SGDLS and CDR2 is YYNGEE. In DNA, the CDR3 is TGTGCCAGCAGCGTAAGACTGAGCTCCTACAATGAGCAGTTCTTC. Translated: CASSVRLSSYNEQFF.

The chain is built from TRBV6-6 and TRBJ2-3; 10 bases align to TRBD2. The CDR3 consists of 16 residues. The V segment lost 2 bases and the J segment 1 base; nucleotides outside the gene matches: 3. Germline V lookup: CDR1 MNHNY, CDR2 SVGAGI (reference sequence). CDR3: CASSYPSGGGTDTQYF. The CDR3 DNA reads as TGTGCCAGCAGTTACCCTAGCGGGGGTGGCACAGATACGCAGTATTTT.

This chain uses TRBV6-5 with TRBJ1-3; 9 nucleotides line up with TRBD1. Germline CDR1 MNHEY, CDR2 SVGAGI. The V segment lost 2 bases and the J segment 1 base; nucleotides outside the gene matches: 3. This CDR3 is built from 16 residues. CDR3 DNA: TGTGCCAGCAGTTACACGGGACAGGGATCTGGAAACACCATATATTTT. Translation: CASSYTGQGSGNTIYF.

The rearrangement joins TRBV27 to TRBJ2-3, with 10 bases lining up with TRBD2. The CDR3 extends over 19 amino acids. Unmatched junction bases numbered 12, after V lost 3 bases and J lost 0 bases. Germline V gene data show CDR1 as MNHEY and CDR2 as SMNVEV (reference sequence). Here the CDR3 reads CASSFYGAGGKVSTDTQYF. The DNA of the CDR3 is TGTGCCAGCAGTTTTTACGGAGCGGGGGGGAAGGTTAGCACAGATACGCAGTATTTT.

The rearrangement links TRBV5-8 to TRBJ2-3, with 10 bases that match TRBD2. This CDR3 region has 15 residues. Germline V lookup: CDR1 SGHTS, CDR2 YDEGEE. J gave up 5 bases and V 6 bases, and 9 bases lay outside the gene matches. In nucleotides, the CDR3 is TGTGCCAGCATAGAGCGGGGGGGCCTTGAAGATACGCAGTATTTT. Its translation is CASIERGGLEDTQYF.

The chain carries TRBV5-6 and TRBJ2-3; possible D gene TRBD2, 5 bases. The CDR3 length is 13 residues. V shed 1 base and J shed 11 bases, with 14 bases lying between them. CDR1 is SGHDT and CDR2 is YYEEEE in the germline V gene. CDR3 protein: CASSLSDFRGQYF. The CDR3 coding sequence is TGTGCCAGCAGCTTGTCAGACTTTCGGGGGCAGTATTTT.

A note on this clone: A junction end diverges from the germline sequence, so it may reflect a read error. The CDR3 loop is CASSSVGSGQETQYF. The DNA for the CDR3 is TGTGCTAGCAGCTCCGTAGGTAGCGGGCAAGAGACCCAGTACTTC. V is TRBV7-7 and J is TRBJ2-5; 7 bases are a match to TRBD2. Germline CDR1 is SSHAT and CDR2 is FNYEAQ (reference sequence). There are 15 residues in the CDR3.

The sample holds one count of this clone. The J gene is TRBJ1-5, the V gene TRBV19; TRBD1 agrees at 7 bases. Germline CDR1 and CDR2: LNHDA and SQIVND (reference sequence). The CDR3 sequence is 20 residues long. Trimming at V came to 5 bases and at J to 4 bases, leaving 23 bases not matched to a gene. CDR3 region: CASSVYFDREEKIWNQPQHF. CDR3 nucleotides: TGTGCCAGTAGTGTCTACTTCGACAGGGAAGAAAAAATATGGAATCAGCCCCAGCATTTT.

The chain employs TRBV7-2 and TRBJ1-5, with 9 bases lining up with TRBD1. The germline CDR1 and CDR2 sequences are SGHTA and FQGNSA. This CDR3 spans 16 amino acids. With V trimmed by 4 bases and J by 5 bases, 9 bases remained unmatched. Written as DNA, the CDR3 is TGTGCCAGCAGCTCTCCCACGGGACAGGGCGATCAGCCCCAGCATTTT. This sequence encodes CASSSPTGQGDQPQHF.

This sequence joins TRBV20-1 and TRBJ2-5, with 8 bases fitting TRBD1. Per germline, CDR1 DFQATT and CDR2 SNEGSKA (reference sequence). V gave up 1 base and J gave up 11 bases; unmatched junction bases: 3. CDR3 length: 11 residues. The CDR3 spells CSARAGQEQYF. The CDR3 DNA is TGCAGTGCTAGAGCGGGACAGGAGCAGTACTTC.

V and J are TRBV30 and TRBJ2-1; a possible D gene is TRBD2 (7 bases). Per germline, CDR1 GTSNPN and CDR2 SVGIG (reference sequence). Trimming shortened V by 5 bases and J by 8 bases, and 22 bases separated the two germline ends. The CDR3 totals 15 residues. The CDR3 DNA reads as TGTGCCTGGGGGCGAGGGGGGGCCCGGGGTGATGAGCAGTTCTTC. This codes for CAWGRGGARGDEQFF.

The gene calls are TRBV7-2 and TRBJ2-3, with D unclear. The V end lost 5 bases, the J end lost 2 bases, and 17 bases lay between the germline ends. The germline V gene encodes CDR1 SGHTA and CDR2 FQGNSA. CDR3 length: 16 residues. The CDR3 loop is CASSPYDPSVTDTQYF. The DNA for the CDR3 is TGTGCCAGCAGCCCATACGACCCGAGCGTCACAGATACGCAGTATTTT. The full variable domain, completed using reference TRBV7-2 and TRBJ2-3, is GAGVSQSPSNKVTEKGKDVELRCDPISGHTALYWYRQSLGQGLEFLIYFQGNSAPDKSGLPSDRFSAERTGGSVSTLTIQRTQQEDSAVYLCASSPYDPSVTDTQYFGPGTRLTVL.

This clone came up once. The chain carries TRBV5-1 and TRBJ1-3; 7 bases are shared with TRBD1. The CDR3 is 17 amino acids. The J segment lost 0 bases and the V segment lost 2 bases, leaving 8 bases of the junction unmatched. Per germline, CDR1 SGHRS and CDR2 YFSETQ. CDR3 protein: CASSFGTARASGNTIYF. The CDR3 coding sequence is TGCGCCAGCAGCTTTGGGACAGCCCGGGCCTCTGGAAACACCATATATTTT. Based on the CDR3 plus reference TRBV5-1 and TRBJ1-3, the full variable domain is KAGVTQTPRYLIKTRGQQVTLSCSPISGHRSVSWYQQTPGQGLQFLFEYFSETQRNKGNFPGRFSGRQFSNSRSEMNVSTLELGDSALYLCASSFGTARASGNTIYFGEGSWLTVV.

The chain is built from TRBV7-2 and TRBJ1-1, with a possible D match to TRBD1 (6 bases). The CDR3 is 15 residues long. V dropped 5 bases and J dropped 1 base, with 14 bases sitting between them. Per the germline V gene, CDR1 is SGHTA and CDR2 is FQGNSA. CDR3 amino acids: CASSPWGHQNTEAFF. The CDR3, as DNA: TGTGCCAGCAGCCCCTGGGGACATCAGAACACTGAAGCTTTCTTT.

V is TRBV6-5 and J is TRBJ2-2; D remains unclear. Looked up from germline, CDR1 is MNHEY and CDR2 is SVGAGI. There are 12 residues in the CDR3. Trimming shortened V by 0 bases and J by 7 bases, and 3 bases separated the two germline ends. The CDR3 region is CASSYSNGELFF. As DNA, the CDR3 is TGTGCCAGCAGTTACTCTAACGGGGAGCTGTTTTTT.

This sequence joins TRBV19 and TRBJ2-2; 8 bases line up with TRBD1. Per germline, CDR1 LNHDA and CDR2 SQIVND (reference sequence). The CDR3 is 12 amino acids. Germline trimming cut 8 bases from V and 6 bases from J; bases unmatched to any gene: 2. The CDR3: CASLTGAGELFF. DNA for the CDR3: TGTGCCAGTCTGACAGGGGCCGGGGAGCTGTTTTTT.

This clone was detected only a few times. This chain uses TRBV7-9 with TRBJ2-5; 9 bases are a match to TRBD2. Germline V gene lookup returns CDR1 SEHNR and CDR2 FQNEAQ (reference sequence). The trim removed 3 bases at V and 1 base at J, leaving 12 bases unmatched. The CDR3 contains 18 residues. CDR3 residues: CASSLARLAGNGQETQYF. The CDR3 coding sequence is TGTGCCAGCAGCTTGGCTCGCCTAGCGGGGAATGGCCAAGAGACCCAGTACTTC.

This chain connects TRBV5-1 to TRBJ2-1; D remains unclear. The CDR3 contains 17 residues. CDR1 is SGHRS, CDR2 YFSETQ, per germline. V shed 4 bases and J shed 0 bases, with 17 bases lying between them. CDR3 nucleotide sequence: TGCGCCAGCAGCCCCTCGACACTTCTAAGCTCCTACAATGAGCAGTTCTTC. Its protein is CASSPSTLLSSYNEQFF.

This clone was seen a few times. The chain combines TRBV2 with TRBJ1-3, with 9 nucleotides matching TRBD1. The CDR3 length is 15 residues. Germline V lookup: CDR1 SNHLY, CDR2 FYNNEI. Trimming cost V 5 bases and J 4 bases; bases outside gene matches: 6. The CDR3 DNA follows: TGTGCCAGCAGTTCGGGACAGGGTGCCGGAAACACCATATATTTT. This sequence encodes CASSSGQGAGNTIYF. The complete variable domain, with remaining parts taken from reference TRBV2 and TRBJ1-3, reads EPEVTQTPSHQVTQMGQEVILRCVPISNHLYFYWYRQILGQKVEFLVSFYNNEISEKSEIFDDQFSVERPDGSNFTLKIRSTKLEDSAMYFCASSSGQGAGNTIYFGEGSWLTVV.

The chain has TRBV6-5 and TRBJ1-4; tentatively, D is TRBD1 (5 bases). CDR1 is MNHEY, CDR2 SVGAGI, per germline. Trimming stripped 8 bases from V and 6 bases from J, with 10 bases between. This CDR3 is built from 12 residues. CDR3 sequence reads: CASGPTDEKLFF. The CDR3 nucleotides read TGTGCCAGCGGTCCGACAGATGAAAAACTGTTTTTT.

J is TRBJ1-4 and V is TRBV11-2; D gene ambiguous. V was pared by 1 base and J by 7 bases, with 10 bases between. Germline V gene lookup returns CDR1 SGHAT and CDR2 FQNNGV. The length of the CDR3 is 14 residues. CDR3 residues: CASSLGRAGEKLFF. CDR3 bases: TGTGCCAGCAGCTTAGGAAGAGCGGGTGAAAAACTGTTTTTT. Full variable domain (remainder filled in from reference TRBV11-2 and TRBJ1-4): EAGVAQSPRYKIIEKRQSVAFWCNPISGHATLYWYQQILGQGPKLLIQFQNNGVVDDSQLPKDRFSAERLKGVDSTLKIQPAKLEDSAVYLCASSLGRAGEKLFFGSGTQLSVL.

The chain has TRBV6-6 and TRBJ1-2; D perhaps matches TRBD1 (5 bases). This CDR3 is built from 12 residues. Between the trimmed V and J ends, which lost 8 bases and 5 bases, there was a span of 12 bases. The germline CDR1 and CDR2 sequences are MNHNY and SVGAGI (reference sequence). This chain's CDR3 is CASAAGKYGYTF. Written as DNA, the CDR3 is TGTGCCAGCGCGGCAGGGAAGTATGGCTACACCTTC.

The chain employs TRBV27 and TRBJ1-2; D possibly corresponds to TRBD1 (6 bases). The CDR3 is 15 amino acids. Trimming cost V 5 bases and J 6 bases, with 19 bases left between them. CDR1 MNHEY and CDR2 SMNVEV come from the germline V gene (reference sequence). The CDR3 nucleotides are TGTGCCAGCAGTACTCACAGGGTACCGGTAGATGGCTACACCTTC. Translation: CASSTHRVPVDGYTF.